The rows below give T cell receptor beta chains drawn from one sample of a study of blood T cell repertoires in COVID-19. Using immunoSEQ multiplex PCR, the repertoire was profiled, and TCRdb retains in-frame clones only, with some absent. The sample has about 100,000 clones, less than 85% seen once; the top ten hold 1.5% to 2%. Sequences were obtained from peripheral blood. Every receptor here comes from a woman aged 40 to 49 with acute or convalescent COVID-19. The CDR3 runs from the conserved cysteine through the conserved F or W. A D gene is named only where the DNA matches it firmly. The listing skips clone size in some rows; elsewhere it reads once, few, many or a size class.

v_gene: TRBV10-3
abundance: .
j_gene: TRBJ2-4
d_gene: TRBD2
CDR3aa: CAISADGGGNIQYF
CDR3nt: TGTGCCATCAGCGCGGACGGGGGGGGAAACATTCAGTACTTC

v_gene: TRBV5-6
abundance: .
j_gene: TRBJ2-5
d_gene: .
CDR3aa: CASSLAETQYF
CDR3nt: TGTGCCAGCAGCTTGGCGGAGACCCAGTACTTC

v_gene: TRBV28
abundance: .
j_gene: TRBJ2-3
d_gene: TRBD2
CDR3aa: CASRPSGGAGTDTQYF
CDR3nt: TGTGCCAGCAGACCCAGCGGGGGGGCGGGCACAGATACGCAGTATTTT

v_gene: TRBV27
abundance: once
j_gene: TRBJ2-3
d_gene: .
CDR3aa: CASSHGGLTSTDTQYF
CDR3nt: TGTGCCAGCAGCCACGGGGGGCTGACTAGCACAGATACGCAGTATTTT

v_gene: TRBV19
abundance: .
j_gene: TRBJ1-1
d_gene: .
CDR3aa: CASSIGPGGPNTEAFF
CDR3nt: TGTGCCAGTAGTATTGGTCCGGGGGGGCCGAACACTGAAGCTTTCTTT

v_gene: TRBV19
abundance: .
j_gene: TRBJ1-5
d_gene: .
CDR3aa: CASSIDGVSGQPQHF
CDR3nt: TGTGCCAGTAGTATAGACGGGGTTTCAGGTCAGCCCCAGCATTTT

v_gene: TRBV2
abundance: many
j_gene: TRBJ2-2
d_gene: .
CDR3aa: CASSWKEPGELFF
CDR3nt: TGTGCCAGCAGTTGGAAGGAGCCCGGGGAGCTGTTTTTT

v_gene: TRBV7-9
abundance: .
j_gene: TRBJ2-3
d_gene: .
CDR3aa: CASSLGLARGVGVPDTQYF
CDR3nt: TGTGCCAGCAGCTTAGGACTAGCTAGGGGGGTCGGGGTACCAGATACGCAGTATTTT

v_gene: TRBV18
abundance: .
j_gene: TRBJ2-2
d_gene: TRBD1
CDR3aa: CASSPRQGRDTGELFF
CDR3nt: TGTGCCAGCTCACCACGACAGGGTCGGGACACCGGGGAGCTGTTTTTT

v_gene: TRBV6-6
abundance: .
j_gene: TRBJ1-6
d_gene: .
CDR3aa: CASSAGVDSPLHF
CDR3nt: TGTGCCAGCAGTGCAGGGGTCGATTCACCCCTCCACTTT

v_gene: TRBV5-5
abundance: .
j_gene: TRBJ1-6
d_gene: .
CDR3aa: CASSLWGDSPLHF
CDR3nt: TGTGCCAGCAGCTTGTGGGGGGATTCACCCCTCCACTTT

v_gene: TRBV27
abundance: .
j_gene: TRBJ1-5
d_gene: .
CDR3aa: CASSLYPPAGSNQPQHF
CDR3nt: TGTGCCAGCAGTTTATACCCCCCTGCCGGTAGCAATCAGCCCCAGCATTTT

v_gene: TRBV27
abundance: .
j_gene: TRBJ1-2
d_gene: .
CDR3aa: CASSWGGGGGYTF
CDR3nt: TGTGCCAGCAGTTGGGGTGGGGGAGGGGGCTACACCTTC

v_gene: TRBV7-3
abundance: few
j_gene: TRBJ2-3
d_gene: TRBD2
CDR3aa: CASSLTPTSGTDTQYF
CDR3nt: TGTGCCAGCAGCCTAACGCCGACTAGCGGCACAGATACGCAGTATTTT

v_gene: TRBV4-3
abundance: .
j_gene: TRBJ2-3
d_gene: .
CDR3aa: CASSQGGSGDTQYF
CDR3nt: TGCGCCAGCAGCCAGGGGGGTAGCGGTGATACGCAGTATTTT

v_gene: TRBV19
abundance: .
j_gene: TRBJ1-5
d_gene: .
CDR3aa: CASSIEGSIYMHQPQHF
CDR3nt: TGTGCCAGTAGTATAGAGGGGAGCATTTATATGCATCAGCCCCAGCATTTT

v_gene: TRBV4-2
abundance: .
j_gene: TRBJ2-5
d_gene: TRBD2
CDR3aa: CASSQTSGGQETQYF
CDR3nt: TGTGCCAGCAGTCAAACTAGCGGGGGTCAAGAGACCCAGTACTTC

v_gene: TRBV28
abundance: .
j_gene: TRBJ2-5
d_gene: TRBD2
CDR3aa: CASSAPSGGIVRKTQYF
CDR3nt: TGTGCCAGCAGTGCACCTAGCGGGGGGATCGTGCGAAAGACCCAGTACTTC

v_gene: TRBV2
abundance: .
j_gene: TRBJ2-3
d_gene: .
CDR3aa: CASIEQGTRITDTQYF
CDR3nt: TGTGCCAGCATTGAACAGGGAACAAGGATCACAGATACGCAGTATTTT

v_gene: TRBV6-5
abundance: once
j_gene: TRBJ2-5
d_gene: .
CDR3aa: CASSLTRTAPETQYF
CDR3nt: TGTGCCAGCAGCTTGACGAGGACAGCGCCCGAGACCCAGTACTTC

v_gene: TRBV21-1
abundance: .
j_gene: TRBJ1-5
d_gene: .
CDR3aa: CASWTVNQPQHF
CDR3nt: TGTGCCAGCTGGACAGTCAATCAGCCCCAGCATTTT

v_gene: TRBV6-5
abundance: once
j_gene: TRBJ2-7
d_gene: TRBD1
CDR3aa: CASSYGTGAYEQYF
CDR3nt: TGTGCCAGCAGTTACGGGACAGGGGCCTACGAGCAGTACTTC

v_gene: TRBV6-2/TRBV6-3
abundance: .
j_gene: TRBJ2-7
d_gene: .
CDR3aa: CASSQTRYEQYF
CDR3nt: TGTGCCAGCAGCCAGACAAGATACGAGCAGTACTTC

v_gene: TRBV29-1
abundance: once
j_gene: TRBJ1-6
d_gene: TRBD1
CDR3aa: CSVSGTGGNSPLHF
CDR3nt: TGCAGCGTTAGTGGGACAGGAGGGAATTCACCCCTCCACTTT

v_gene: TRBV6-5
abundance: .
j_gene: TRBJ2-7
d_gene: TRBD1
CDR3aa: CASSYSIAGGFYEQYF
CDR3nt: TGTGCCAGCAGTTACTCGATAGCAGGGGGCTTCTACGAGCAGTACTTC

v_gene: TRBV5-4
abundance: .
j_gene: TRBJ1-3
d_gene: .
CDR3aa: CASSNGGYYVGNTIYF
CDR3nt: TGTGCCAGCAGCAACGGGGGGTACTACGTTGGAAACACCATATATTTT

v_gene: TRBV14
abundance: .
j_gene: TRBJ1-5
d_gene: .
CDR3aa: CASSQGGTNQPQHF
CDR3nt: TGTGCCAGCAGCCAAGGAGGAACGAATCAGCCCCAGCATTTT

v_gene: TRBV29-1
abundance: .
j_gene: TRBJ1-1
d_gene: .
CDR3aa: CSGSGRDEAFF
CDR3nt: TGCAGCGGCTCGGGGAGGGATGAAGCTTTCTTT

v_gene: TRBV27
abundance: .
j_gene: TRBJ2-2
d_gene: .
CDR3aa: CASSRGSNTGELFF
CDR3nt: TGTGCCAGCAGTCGGGGTTCGAACACCGGGGAGCTGTTTTTT

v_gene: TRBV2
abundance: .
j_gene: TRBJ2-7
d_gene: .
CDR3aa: CASRGGSSYEQYF
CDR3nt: TGTGCCAGCAGGGGTGGGAGCTCCTACGAGCAGTACTTC

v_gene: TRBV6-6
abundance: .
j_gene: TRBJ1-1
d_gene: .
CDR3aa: CASQVLNTEAFF
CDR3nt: TGTGCCAGCCAGGTTCTGAACACTGAAGCTTTCTTT

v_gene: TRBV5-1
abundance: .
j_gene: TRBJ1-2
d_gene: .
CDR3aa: CASSLGRGDYGYTF
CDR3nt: TGCGCCAGCAGCTTGGGCCGGGGGGACTATGGCTACACCTTC

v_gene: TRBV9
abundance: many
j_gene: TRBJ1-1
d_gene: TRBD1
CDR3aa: CASSVDDRDTEAFF
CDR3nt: TGTGCCAGCAGCGTAGATGACAGGGACACTGAAGCTTTCTTT